A single sample gave rise to the 22 T cell receptor beta chains below, sequenced in a study of blood T cell repertoires in COVID-19. The repertoire was sequenced with immunoSEQ multiplex PCR; TCRdb's copy has only in-frame clones and lacks some. Counted here are approximately 200,000 clones, approximately 84% occurring once; the ten biggest clones make up 2.9%. What was sequenced was peripheral blood. The receptors originated from a man aged 50 to 60 who had recovered from COVID-19.

This chain connects TRBV4-1 to TRBJ2-1; 7 bases fit TRBD2. The germline V gene encodes CDR1 MGHRA and CDR2 YSYEKL. The CDR3 length is 17 residues. Trimming at V came to 4 bases and at J to 7 bases, leaving 16 bases not matched to a gene. Here the CDR3 reads CASSPNPLLSGDNEQFF. Here the CDR3 DNA reads TGCGCCAGCAGCCCGAATCCCCTTCTGAGCGGGGATAATGAGCAGTTCTTC.

The rearrangement uses TRBV6-5 and TRBJ1-1, with 7 nucleotides matching TRBD1. The CDR3 is made up of 14 amino acids. After removal of 7 bases from V and 4 bases from J, the junction contained 9 bases not matched to a gene. CDR1 and CDR2 (germline): MNHEY, SVGAGI. The CDR3 DNA is TGTGCCAGCACACTCCAGGGGGTTGGCACTGAAGCTTTCTTT. Translation: CASTLQGVGTEAFF.

V gene TRBV27 combines with J gene TRBJ2-7, with 8 bases identical to TRBD2. V was pared by 2 bases and J by 6 bases, with 12 bases of the junction left unmatched. Germline CDR1 reads MNHEY; CDR2 reads SMNVEV (reference sequence). The CDR3 extends over 16 amino acids. In nucleotides, the CDR3 is TGTGCCAGCAGTTTACGAGGGGCGGGAGGAACCGGCGAGCAGTACTTC. It codes for CASSLRGAGGTGEQYF.

CDR3 DNA sequence: TGTGCCAGCAGCGTCTCGGGACAAGGCTATGAAAAACTGTTTTTT. It is translated as CASSVSGQGYEKLFF. The rearrangement joins TRBV7-2 to TRBJ1-4, with D perhaps matching TRBD1 (6 bases). Trimming removed 5 bases from V and 6 bases from J, with 16 bases in between. The germline V gene has CDR1 SGHTA and CDR2 FQGNSA. The CDR3 length is 15 residues.

J is TRBJ1-4 and V is TRBV7-2; TRBD1 matches 8 bases. Looked up from germline, CDR1 is SGHTA and CDR2 is FQGNSA. Trimming took 3 bases from V and 8 from J; bases not matched to a gene: 11. The CDR3 length is 16 residues. As DNA, the CDR3 is TGTGCCAGCAGCTTTCAAGCGACAGGGGCACAGGAAAAACTGTTTTTT. It codes for CASSFQATGAQEKLFF.

The sample holds a few counts of this clone. The V and J genes are TRBV2 and TRBJ2-7; TRBD1 might be the D (6 bases). The germline V and J ends were trimmed by 6 bases and 3 bases, with 15 bases remaining between them. This CDR3 region has 14 residues. Germline-derived CDR1 and CDR2 are SNHLY and FYNNEI. The CDR3 nucleotides read TGTGCCAGCAGCGGCCGGGACATAAGCTACGAGCAGTACTTC. Its protein is CASSGRDISYEQYF.

The CDR3 spells CATSDRWAGEPQHF. The CDR3 DNA follows: TGTGCCACCAGTGATCGCTGGGCCGGGGAGCCCCAGCATTTT. V and J are TRBV24-1 and TRBJ1-5; unclear D gene. CDR1 and CDR2 from the germline V gene are KGHDR and SFDVKD. Trimming removed 3 bases from V and 8 bases from J, with 13 bases in between. The CDR3 is made up of 14 amino acids.

V usage is TRBV7-9 and J usage is TRBJ1-1, with D uncertain. Germline-derived CDR1 and CDR2 are SEHNR and FQNEAQ (reference sequence). The CDR3 contains 11 residues. Trimming pared 8 bases from V and 5 bases from J, leaving 9 bases between. CDR3 sequence reads: CASSSGTEAFF. Here the CDR3 DNA reads TGTGCCAGCTCGTCGGGGACTGAAGCTTTCTTT. Full variable domain (rest looked up from reference TRBV7-9 and TRBJ1-1): DTGVSQNPRHKITKRGQNVTFRCDPISEHNRLYWYRQTLGQGPEFLTYFQNEAQLEKSRLLSDRFSAERPKGSFSTLEIQRTEQGDSAMYLCASSSGTEAFFGQGTRLTVV.

The chain combines TRBV11-2 with TRBJ2-7; tentative D call: TRBD2 (5 bases). V lost 3 bases and J 12 bases, leaving 12 bases between the germline ends. Germline V gives CDR1 SGHAT, CDR2 FQNNGV. The CDR3 covers 11 residues. CDR3 residues: CASSFSRDPYF. CDR3 sequence (DNA): TGTGCCAGCAGCTTTTCGAGGGATCCGTACTTC.

This sequence joins TRBV5-6 and TRBJ1-2, with 8 bases identical to TRBD1. Trimming cost V 4 bases and J 0 bases; bases outside gene matches: 5. This CDR3 spans 15 amino acids. The germline V gene has CDR1 SGHDT and CDR2 YYEEEE. The CDR3, as DNA: TGTGCCAGCAGCATACCGGGACAGGCTAACTATGGCTACACCTTC. Amino acids: CASSIPGQANYGYTF.

V gene TRBV7-9 combines with J gene TRBJ1-3; 9 nucleotides agree with TRBD1. The CDR3 is 14 amino acids. Germline CDR1 and CDR2: SEHNR and FQNEAQ (reference sequence). With 5 bases clipped from V and 6 bases from J, the junction kept 5 bases outside the gene matches. The CDR3 sequence: CASSQQGAENTIYF. The DNA for the CDR3 is TGTGCCAGCAGCCAACAGGGGGCTGAAAACACCATATATTTT.

The gene calls are TRBV10-3 and TRBJ2-7; TRBD2 agrees at 11 bases. Germline lookup yields CDR1 ENHRY and CDR2 SYGVKD. The CDR3 spans 16 residues. Losses at the gene ends were 3 bases for V and 4 bases for J; bases not matched to a gene: 8. The CDR3 loop is CAISDSGRASGYEQYF. The CDR3 DNA sequence: TGTGCCATCAGTGATAGCGGGAGGGCCTCCGGGTACGAGCAGTACTTC.

This chain connects TRBV5-1 to TRBJ2-3; D is ambiguous. In germline, CDR1 is SGHRS, CDR2 YFSETQ. The CDR3 spans 15 residues. The V end was cut by 5 bases, the J end by 1 base, with 14 bases between. This CDR3 is CASRLIMGRTDTQYF. The CDR3 DNA is TGCGCCAGCAGATTGATCATGGGCCGCACAGATACGCAGTATTTT.

The gene calls are TRBV21-1 and TRBJ2-3; TRBD1, the D gene given by the table, was not confirmed from the DNA. TRBV21-1 is described as a pseudogene. The length of the CDR3 is 16 residues. The CDR3 protein is CASSSNGQPYTNTQYF. The CDR3 nucleotides read TGTGCCAGCAGTAGTAACGGACAGCCTTACACGAATACGCAGTATTTT.

V gene TRBV5-1 combines with J gene TRBJ2-7; D uncertain. Germline assignment: CDR1 SGHRS and CDR2 YFSETQ. Trimming took off 7 bases at V and 0 bases at J, with 11 bases between the two ends. This CDR3 is 13 amino acids long. The DNA for the CDR3 is TGCGCCAGCGGGCCTGCAGGCTCCTACGAGCAGTACTTC. It is translated as CASGPAGSYEQYF.

This chain uses TRBV27 with TRBJ2-7; TRBD2 matches at 11 bases. Looked up from germline, CDR1 is MNHEY and CDR2 is SMNVEV (reference sequence). The J segment lost 2 bases and the V segment lost 3 bases, leaving 3 bases of the junction unmatched. This CDR3 contains 15 residues. CDR3 region: CASSFSTSGTYEQYF. CDR3 sequence (DNA): TGTGCCAGCAGTTTTTCGACTAGCGGGACCTACGAGCAGTACTTC.

This clone was seen only a few times. This chain links TRBV27 with TRBJ2-7, with 9 bases aligning to TRBD1. Germline V gene lookup returns CDR1 MNHEY and CDR2 SMNVEV (reference sequence). Trimming at V came to 4 bases and at J to 5 bases, leaving 3 bases not matched to a gene. This CDR3 region has 13 residues. CDR3 amino acids: CASSSQGANEQYF. As DNA, the CDR3 is TGTGCCAGCAGTTCACAGGGGGCCAACGAGCAGTACTTC.

The J gene is TRBJ2-1, the V gene TRBV6-5; TRBD2 matches 14 bases. Germline assignment: CDR1 MNHEY and CDR2 SVGAGI. The CDR3 sequence is 15 residues long. V trimming: 4 bases; J trimming: 8 bases; junction bases outside the gene matches: 4. The CDR3 region is CASSSGLAGVYEQFF. The CDR3 bases are TGTGCCAGCAGTTCGGGACTAGCGGGAGTCTATGAGCAGTTCTTC.

The rearrangement links TRBV7-8 to TRBJ2-7; weak D call: TRBD1 (5 bases). V gave up 0 bases and J gave up 3 bases, with 12 bases separating them. Germline V lookup: CDR1 SGHVS, CDR2 FQNEAQ. The CDR3 extends over 15 amino acids. For the CDR3, the DNA is TGTGCCAGCAGCTTAGCGCAGGGCTCCTTCTACGAGCAGTACTTC. It yields the protein CASSLAQGSFYEQYF.

The chain links TRBV6-1 to TRBJ1-6; 9 bases align to TRBD1. V shed 3 bases and J 9 bases; nucleotides not matched to a gene: 6. The CDR3 is 15 residues long. From germline, CDR1 is MNHNS and CDR2 SASEGT. The chain's CDR3 is CASSEMGTGFSPLHF. The CDR3 coding sequence is TGTGCCAGCAGTGAGATGGGGACAGGGTTTTCACCCCTCCACTTT.

J is TRBJ1-6 and V is TRBV30; possibly TRBD1 for D (6 bases). V was clipped by 2 bases and J by 11 bases, with 13 bases between them. Germline CDR1 is GTSNPN and CDR2 is SVGIG (reference sequence). The CDR3 runs to 13 residues. CDR3 in amino acids: CAWSRGGSTPLHF. CDR3 nucleotides: TGTGCCTGGAGTCGAGGGGGTTCGACACCCCTCCACTTT.

V is TRBV3-1 (or the pseudogene TRBV3-2) and J is TRBJ1-5, with D perhaps TRBD1 (5 bases). The CDR3 length is 13 residues. The V end lost 1 base, the J end lost 7 bases, and 8 bases lay between the germline ends. The germline CDR1 and CDR2 sequences are LGHDT and YNNKEL (reference sequence). The CDR3 DNA sequence: TGTGCCAGCAGCCAAGCGGGGGGGCAGCCCCAGCATTTT. Protein sequence: CASSQAGGQPQHF.